This T cell receptor (beta chain) is drawn from a study of shared T cell receptors in the human thymus. Generated by immunoSEQ multiplex PCR, the TCRdb table keeps only in-frame clones and is missing some. The sample includes 720,000 or so clones, 75% to 90% of them seen just once. V was shortened by 3 bases and J by 5 bases, with 10 bases between the two germline ends. In germline, CDR1 is MNHNS, CDR2 SASEGT. The CDR3 has 14 amino acids. These data were also filed under a second study, of human thymus T cells. That work adds: In corrective heart surgery, resections were taken, and these provided the thymus tissue. There appeared to be biased usage of V and J genes in thymic and blood repertoires. Highly overlapping thymic repertoires in unrelated individuals were reported by related research.

The V call is TRBV6-1, the J call TRBJ1-4; D is unresolved. The sequence was collected from a girl under three years old with a congenital heart defect. Source material: thymocytes. CDR3 nucleotides: TGTGCCAGCAGTGATTCAACAGAAAATGAAAAACTGTTTTTT. As protein: CASSDSTENEKLFF.